This entry lists 5 T cell receptor beta chains sequenced from one sample in a study of shared clonotypes between healthy human individuals. The repertoire was sequenced with immunoSEQ multiplex PCR; TCRdb's copy has only in-frame clones and lacks some. The sample lists fewer than 550,000 clones; about 75% were seen once. Material for sequencing was PBMCs. The receptors come from a woman in her forties in good health. Some clones in this sample may be carry-over from other donors' samples.

A single count supports this clone. The chain combines TRBV28 with TRBJ1-1; D is possibly TRBD1 (5 bases). The CDR3 runs to 17 residues. The ends were cut back, 6 bases at V and 5 bases at J, with 25 bases in the middle. The germline V gene encodes CDR1 MDHEN and CDR2 SYDVKM. The CDR3 region has the DNA TGTGCCAGCAGACCCCAGGGATCCCCACGGGTGAGGACTGAAGCTTTCTTT. Translation: CASRPQGSPRVRTEAFF.

Notes on this clone: This sample includes further DNA sequences coding for the same CDR3. V usage is TRBV11-2 and J usage is TRBJ1-5; no clear D. Germline V gene lookup returns CDR1 SGHAT and CDR2 FQNNGV. V lost 1 base to trimming and J lost 3 bases, with 7 bases between them. There are 14 residues in the CDR3. In nucleotides, the CDR3 is TGTGCCAGCAGCTTAGGCAGGAACAATCAGCCCCAGCATTTT. Amino acid sequence: CASSLGRNNQPQHF.

The V gene is TRBV30, the J gene TRBJ2-5; tentative D call: TRBD1 (7 bases). With 5 bases removed from V and 4 bases from J, the gap between germline ends came to 11 bases. The CDR3 length is 12 residues. The germline V gene encodes CDR1 GTSNPN and CDR2 SVGIG (reference sequence). CDR3: CAWGGTAETQYF. DNA for the CDR3: TGTGCCTGGGGCGGGACAGCAGAGACCCAGTACTTC.

The chain is built from TRBV5-1 and TRBJ1-1, with unresolved D. The CDR3 extends over 13 amino acids. Looked up from germline, CDR1 is SGHRS and CDR2 is YFSETQ. With 7 bases removed from V and 2 bases from J, the gap between germline ends came to 12 bases. The DNA of the CDR3 is TGCGCCAGCCGGTTAAGTGGAAACACTGAAGCTTTCTTT. It specifies CASRLSGNTEAFF.

The table lists this clone with a few counts. This chain uses TRBV28 with TRBJ1-2; D gene ambiguous. With 6 bases removed from V and 5 bases from J, the gap between germline ends came to 10 bases. Germline V gene sequence: CDR1 MDHEN, CDR2 SYDVKM. The CDR3 is made up of 12 amino acids. The CDR3 protein is CASSNDTYGYTF. DNA for the CDR3: TGTGCCAGCAGCAACGACACGTATGGCTACACCTTC.